A single TCR beta chain is shown here with its context. With random hexamers, reverse transcription was performed on about 0.5 to 1 ug of RNA. TCRdb processed the immunoSEQ multiplex PCR reads anew with MiXCR; each CDR3 protein has one entry. The sample has 120,000 to 150,000 distinct CDR3 sequences, approximately 96% seen once. This sample is part of a study of CD8 T cells in Susac syndrome. The V gene lost 6 bases and the J gene lost 6 bases, with 21 bases spanning the gap. Germline values: CDR1 KGHSH, CDR2 LQKENI. The CDR3 consists of 15 residues. The chain employs TRBV18 and TRBJ2-7; D not certain. This sequence originates from a human donor with Susac syndrome. What was sequenced was CD4+ T cells from PBMCs. CDR3 loop: CASSREGFRQTEQYF. The CDR3 nucleotides read TGTGCCAGCTCCCGAGAAGGGTTTCGGCAGACCGAGCAGTACTTC.